This TCR beta chain was recovered during a study of shared clonotypes between healthy human individuals. Profiling relied on immunoSEQ multiplex PCR, and the TCRdb table lists in-frame clones only, not all of them. This table has about 650,000 clones, roughly 95% appearing once. It was CD45RO-negative cells, positively selected for CCR7, that made up naive CD8 cells, with terminally differentiated effector memory CD45RA+ cells excluded. The source of this sequence is a woman aged 25 to 45 in good health. The sequenced sample was naive CD8+ T cells sorted from blood.

The CDR3 loop reads CAWNGRGGEKLFF. CDR3 nucleotides: TGTGCCTGGAATGGGAGAGGGGGCGAAAAACTGTTTTTT. The rearrangement joins TRBV30 to TRBJ1-4, with 7 bases aligning to TRBD1. This CDR3 spans 13 amino acids. Germline V gene sequence: CDR1 GTSNPN, CDR2 SVGIG (reference sequence). V shed 4 bases, J shed 8 bases, and the junction held 7 bases outside the gene matches.